Here is one T cell receptor (beta chain) with its context. As processed by the authors: Reference gene primers were amplified, and this amplification served to estimate nucleated cell counts. Clones were read by immunoSEQ multiplex PCR, and TCRdb kept only the in-frame ones, dropping some. Clonal size and the V and J genes are those of that table, whereas D and trimming came from the DNA. The sample holds about 59,000 clones, around nine tenths seen once. This sample stems from a study of blood T cell repertoires in COVID-19. For the study at large: From T cells, B-cell-depleted T cells, or PBMCs came the material, which was cDNA or gDNA.

The sample comprised peripheral blood. This sequence was found in an elderly man with acute or convalescent COVID-19.

CDR3 DNA sequence: TGTGCCAGTAGTCCCGGACAGGGTGGCTACGAGCAGTACTTC. This translates into CASSPGQGGYEQYF. V and J are TRBV19 and TRBJ2-7, with 8 nucleotides matching TRBD1. The CDR3 extends over 14 amino acids. Germline values: CDR1 LNHDA, CDR2 SQIVND (reference sequence). V was clipped by 5 bases and J by 3 bases; unmatched bases: 6.